The rows below give T cell receptor beta chains drawn from one sample of a study of blood T cell repertoires in COVID-19. The repertoire was sequenced with immunoSEQ multiplex PCR; TCRdb's copy has only in-frame clones and lacks some. The profile shows about 280,000 clones, about 90% of them singletons. Sequencing input: peripheral blood. Every receptor here comes from a woman aged 25 to 39 with COVID-19, enrolled during active disease. CDR3s include the opening cysteine and the closing phenylalanine or tryptophan. Fields, in order: V gene, clone size, D gene, J gene, CDR3 protein, CDR3 DNA. D genes are given only for firm matches. Some rows have no size entry. The others give once, few or many, or a class for an expanded clone.

TRBV3-1/TRBV3-2	NA	NA	TRBJ2-5	CASSQEARAGPKETQYF	TGTGCCAGCAGCCAAGAGGCAAGGGCAGGGCCGAAAGAGACCCAGTACTTC
TRBV4-1	NA	TRBD1	TRBJ1-2	CASRSGGNYGYTF	TGCGCCAGCAGATCAGGGGGGAACTATGGCTACACCTTC
TRBV9	NA	TRBD2	TRBJ2-3	CASSAIAGVADTQYF	TGTGCCAGCAGCGCCATAGCGGGAGTGGCGGATACGCAGTATTTT
TRBV28	NA	NA	TRBJ2-7	CASSLLGGQGEQYF	TGTGCCAGCAGTTTACTGGGGGGGCAGGGCGAGCAGTACTTC
TRBV11-2	NA	NA	TRBJ1-1	CASSLEAQSTEAFF	TGTGCCAGCAGCTTAGAGGCACAGTCCACTGAAGCTTTCTTT
TRBV25-1	few	NA	TRBJ2-2	CASSESGSGGRELFF	TGTGCCAGCAGTGAATCGGGTAGCGGTGGCCGGGAGCTGTTTTTT
TRBV5-4	many	NA	TRBJ2-3	CASSIAAADTQYF	TGTGCCAGCAGCATCGCCGCGGCAGATACGCAGTATTTT
TRBV6-5	NA	TRBD1	TRBJ1-2	CASSYSRTGAGYTF	TGTGCCAGCAGTTACTCGAGGACAGGGGCTGGCTACACCTTC
TRBV5-4	once	TRBD2	TRBJ2-7	CASSPSAGGVDEQYF	TGTGCCAGCAGCCCCTCGGCTGGGGGGGTGGACGAGCAGTACTTC
TRBV7-9	NA	NA	TRBJ2-5	CASSLDRAETQYF	TGTGCCAGCAGCTTGGACAGAGCAGAGACCCAGTACTTC
TRBV28	NA	TRBD2	TRBJ2-1	CASSSPTSGRVPRGEQFF	TGTGCCAGCAGTTCTCCGACTAGCGGGAGGGTTCCCCGGGGTGAGCAGTTCTTC
TRBV2	NA	NA	TRBJ2-7	CASSERGREQYF	TGTGCCAGCAGTGAAAGGGGTAGGGAGCAGTACTTC
TRBV5-1	once	NA	TRBJ2-1	CASSLAGIQYNEQFF	TGCGCCAGCAGCTTGGCAGGAATTCAATACAATGAGCAGTTCTTC
TRBV5-6	NA	TRBD1	TRBJ1-2	CASTEGDRGFNNYGYTF	TGTGCCAGCACCGAAGGGGACAGGGGGTTTAATAACTATGGCTACACCTTC
TRBV27	NA	TRBD1	TRBJ2-5	CASSFLGQGSETQYF	TGTGCCAGCAGTTTCTTGGGACAGGGATCAGAGACCCAGTACTTC
TRBV6-2/TRBV6-3	once	TRBD1	TRBJ2-6	CASSHRDRVAGANVLTF	TGTGCCAGCAGTCACCGGGACAGGGTTGCCGGGGCCAACGTCCTGACTTTC
TRBV29-1	once	NA	TRBJ1-2	CSVERPGGYTF	TGCAGCGTTGAACGTCCGGGAGGCTACACCTTC
TRBV5-3	NA	NA	TRBJ2-5	CARSLGRTDRREETQYF	TGTGCCAGAAGCTTGGGCAGAACGGACAGGAGGGAAGAGACCCAGTACTTC
TRBV19	NA	TRBD1	TRBJ2-3	CASSILGTAHTDTQYF	TGTGCCAGTAGTATCCTCGGGACAGCTCACACAGATACGCAGTATTTT
TRBV6-5	once	TRBD1	TRBJ2-7	CASSKGQGYEQYF	TGTGCCAGCAGTAAGGGACAGGGTTACGAGCAGTACTTC
TRBV9	NA	TRBD2	TRBJ2-1	CASSARLAPFDEQFF	TGTGCCAGCAGCGCTAGACTAGCGCCCTTCGATGAGCAGTTCTTC
TRBV19	NA	TRBD1	TRBJ1-5	CASSIPTGVRPQHF	TGTGCCAGTAGTATCCCGACAGGGGTCAGACCCCAGCATTTT
TRBV12-5	NA	NA	TRBJ2-2	CASGFNPEGNTGELFF	TGTGCTAGTGGTTTTAATCCCGAGGGGAACACCGGGGAGCTGTTTTTT
TRBV13	NA	NA	TRBJ1-3	CASSLGPLRGGTGNTIYF	TGTGCCAGCAGCTTAGGCCCCCTAAGAGGAGGGACTGGAAACACCATATATTTT
TRBV7-9	NA	NA	TRBJ2-7	CASSLVRGRGLEGPYEQYF	TGTGCCAGCAGCTTAGTAAGAGGGCGGGGCCTAGAAGGCCCATACGAGCAGTACTTC